The 18 T cell receptor beta chains reported below all come from one sample, sequenced in a study of T-cell memory formation after mild COVID-19. TCRdb called the 5' RACE reads again in MiXCR, with one record for every CDR3 protein. The table lists fewer than 500,000 distinct CDR3 sequences, approximately 23% of them singletons. The specimen was PBMCs or a T cell subset sorted from them (not recorded which). These receptors were obtained from an adult woman who had mild COVID-19 (a few samples of this study predate the infection). Cell type and time point are not known.

This clonotype has only a few counts. V and J are TRBV5-1 and TRBJ2-7, with D perhaps matching TRBD2 (5 bases). The V end lost 4 bases, the J end lost 6 bases, and 14 bases lay between the germline ends. The CDR3 covers 13 residues. Germline CDR1 is SGHRS and CDR2 is YFSETQ. In nucleotides, the CDR3 is TGCGCCAGCAGCCTGAATGAGGGATTCGAGCAGTACTTC. Translated: CASSLNEGFEQYF.

The genes are TRBV4-3 and TRBJ1-5; TRBD1 matches at 9 bases. The V segment lost 4 bases and the J segment 5 bases; nucleotides outside the gene matches: 3. The germline CDR1 and CDR2 sequences are LGHNA and YSLEER. This CDR3 is 14 amino acids long. As DNA, the CDR3 is TGCGCCAGCAGCCCCTGGACAGGGGATCAGCCCCAGCATTTT. As protein: CASSPWTGDQPQHF.

This clonotype was observed a handful of times. The chain employs TRBV29-1 and TRBJ2-5; D possibly corresponds to TRBD1 (6 bases). CDR3 length equals 16 residues. The germline V and J ends were trimmed by 1 base and 1 base, with 16 bases remaining between them. CDR1 SQVTM and CDR2 ANQGSEA come from the germline V gene. The CDR3 DNA follows: TGCAGCGTTGAAGGTCAGGGGATGGGGCTCCAAGAGACCCAGTACTTC. As protein: CSVEGQGMGLQETQYF. Variable domain in full (rest from reference TRBV29-1 and TRBJ2-5): SAVISQKPSRDICQRGTSLTIQCQVDSQVTMMFWYRQQPGQSLTLIATANQGSEATYESGFVIDKFPISRPNLTFSTLTVSNMSPEDSSIYLCSVEGQGMGLQETQYFGPGTRLLVL.

The CDR3 nucleotides are TGTGCCAGCGGGGGGGACACGGATTTTGCTTTCTTT. Translating gives CASGGDTDFAFF. The chain recombines TRBV12-3 or TRBV12-4 with TRBJ1-1, with a possible D match to TRBD1 (6 bases). V shed 8 bases and J shed 11 bases, with 18 bases lying between them. CDR3 length equals 12 residues.

This clonotype showed up just a few times. The chain links TRBV20-1 to TRBJ2-7; D not certain. This CDR3 region has 13 residues. Germline V CDR1 and CDR2: DFQATT, SNEGSKA (reference sequence). The V end was cut by 4 bases, the J end by 0 bases, with 10 bases between. CDR3 coding DNA: TGCAGTGCTACTTCGATCAGCTCCTACGAGCAGTACTTC. Its protein is CSATSISSYEQYF.

The chain employs TRBV30 and TRBJ2-3; maybe TRBD2 (6 bases). The CDR3 length is 13 residues. CDR1 is GTSNPN, CDR2 SVGIG, per germline (reference sequence). Trimming removed 2 bases at V and 4 bases at J, with 10 bases between. The CDR3 DNA follows: TGTGCCTGGAGTACACTAGCCCCAGATACGCAGTATTTT. Translation gives CAWSTLAPDTQYF.

The chain employs TRBV7-3 and TRBJ2-3; no firm D call. Deletions cut 3 bases from V and 10 bases from J, with 11 bases between. This CDR3 is 12 amino acids long. Germline-derived CDR1 and CDR2 are SGHTA and FQGTGA. CDR3 region: CASSFPHSAQYF. The CDR3 DNA sequence: TGTGCCAGCAGCTTCCCCCATTCAGCGCAGTATTTT.

The chain employs TRBV7-9 and TRBJ2-2; 8 positions agree with TRBD2. This CDR3 has 15 amino acids. Germline CDR1 and CDR2: SEHNR and FQNEAQ (reference sequence). V was clipped by 3 bases and J by 4 bases; unmatched bases: 4. CDR3 in DNA: TGTGCCAGCAGCTTTAAGCGGGGGACCACCGGGGAGCTGTTTTTT. Translated, it gives CASSFKRGTTGELFF.

The genes are TRBV25-1 and TRBJ1-1; D unresolved. The V gene lost 3 bases and the J gene lost 2 bases, with 13 bases spanning the gap. Germline CDR1 MGHDK, CDR2 SYGVNS. The CDR3 spans 15 residues. The CDR3 loop is CASSDPRLGNTEAFF. The CDR3 DNA follows: TGTGCCAGCAGTGACCCCCGCCTGGGAAACACTGAAGCTTTCTTT.

This clonotype was observed a few times. The chain has TRBV27 and TRBJ2-1, with D possibly matching TRBD2 (6 bases). The CDR3 is 13 amino acids. CDR1 and CDR2 (germline): MNHEY, SMNVEV (reference sequence). V shed 4 bases and J shed 12 bases, with 16 bases lying between them. CDR3 DNA: TGTGCCAGCAGTTCCCTGAACCCGGGGGTGCAGTTCTTC. This translates into CASSSLNPGVQFF.

There are a few counts of this clonotype. This chain links TRBV6-8 with TRBJ2-7; possibly TRBD1 for D (5 bases). The CDR3 is 15 amino acids. V lost 4 bases, J lost 0 bases, and 13 bases lay in between. From germline, CDR1 is MNHGY and CDR2 SAAAGT. The CDR3 DNA follows: TGTGCCAGCAGTTTGGACACTATGAGCTCCTACGAGCAGTACTTC. As protein: CASSLDTMSSYEQYF.

The chain employs TRBV20-1 and TRBJ2-5; 7 nucleotides agree with TRBD2. V lost 0 bases to trimming and J lost 3 bases; unmatched junction nucleotides: 10. The CDR3 extends over 16 amino acids. Germline CDR1 reads DFQATT; CDR2 reads SNEGSKA (reference sequence). The CDR3 DNA reads TGCAGTGCTAGAGATCGGTGGGAGGGGAAGGAAGAGACCCAGTACTTC. Translating it yields CSARDRWEGKEETQYF.

V is TRBV15 and J is TRBJ1-5; 10 bases line up with TRBD1. V shed 1 base and J 0 bases; nucleotides not matched to a gene: 12. The germline V gene encodes CDR1 LNHNV and CDR2 YYDKDF (reference sequence). The CDR3 consists of 20 residues. Here the CDR3 reads CATSRASGQGFVYSNQPQHF. CDR3 in DNA: TGTGCCACCAGCAGAGCGTCGGGACAGGGGTTTGTTTATAGCAATCAGCCCCAGCATTTT.

This clonotype has a handful of counts. The chain has TRBV7-3 and TRBJ2-1; 8 positions match TRBD1. The CDR3 spans 15 residues. Germline trimming cut 4 bases from V and 6 bases from J; bases unmatched to any gene: 8. Germline CDR1 reads SGHTA; CDR2 reads FQGTGA. The DNA of the CDR3 is TGTGCCAGCAGCTGGGACGGGACAGGCTCCAATGAGCAGTTCTTC. Translation gives CASSWDGTGSNEQFF.

This clonotype was seen a few times. The chain uses TRBV24-1 and TRBJ2-5; 11 bases line up with TRBD1. CDR1 and CDR2 (germline): KGHDR, SFDVKD. V lost 4 bases to trimming and J lost 4 bases; unmatched junction nucleotides: 7. The CDR3 runs to 16 residues. The CDR3 is CATSDHGTGGSETQYF. The CDR3 DNA follows: TGTGCCACCAGTGACCACGGGACAGGGGGATCAGAGACCCAGTACTTC.

This sequence joins TRBV3-1 and TRBJ2-1; 7 nucleotides line up with TRBD1. V dropped 0 bases and J dropped 2; count of bases not matched to a gene: 7. Germline assignment: CDR1 LGHDT and CDR2 YNNKEL (reference sequence). This CDR3 has 17 amino acids. CDR3 protein: CASSQDRTGAAYNEQFF. The DNA for the CDR3 is TGTGCCAGCAGCCAAGACCGCACAGGGGCGGCCTACAATGAGCAGTTCTTC.

This chain joins TRBV5-1 and TRBJ1-3, with D possibly matching TRBD1 (5 bases). Between the trimmed V and J ends, which lost 2 bases and 0 bases, there was a span of 21 bases. From germline, CDR1 is SGHRS and CDR2 YFSETQ. This CDR3 is built from 19 residues. The CDR3 DNA reads as TGCGCCAGCAGCTTCAACCCCGGGACGGCCCTAAGCTCTGGAAACACCATATATTTT. It translates to CASSFNPGTALSSGNTIYF.

This clonotype was observed a few times. The chain has TRBV7-6 and TRBJ1-1, with 11 bases identical to TRBD1. Germline V CDR1 and CDR2: SGHVS, FNYEAQ. The V segment lost 5 bases and the J segment 6 bases; nucleotides outside the gene matches: 5. The CDR3 sequence is 14 residues long. The DNA for the CDR3 is TGTGCCAGCAGCCGCGGACAGGGGGCCTCTGAAGCTTTCTTT. It encodes CASSRGQGASEAFF. The variable domain in full, completed from reference TRBV7-6 and TRBJ1-1, reads GAGVSQSPRYKVTKRGQDVALRCDPISGHVSLYWYRQALGQGPEFLTYFNYEAQQDKSGLPNDRFSAERPEGSISTLTIQRTEQRDSAMYRCASSRGQGASEAFFGQGTRLTVV.